This entry features one T cell receptor beta chain sequence. It has no known antigen specificity. No much larger clone is present one base from it, and per-base qualities are unavailable. Another Seattle source contributed samples from volunteer blood donors who had recovered from COVID-19. Whole blood was collected in K2EDTA tubes by collaborating institutions according to the institutions' own protocols. For TCRbeta analysis, collaborator samples were shipped as frozen whole blood, as isolated PBMCs, or as DNA extracted from either sample type. For this chain, trimming is 2 bases at the V end and 3 bases at the J end, and the number of junction bases without a gene match is 6. Based on the germline V gene, the CDR1 and CDR2 sequences are MNHNS and SASEGT. From cysteine to phenylalanine, the CDR3 is 15 amino acids long. The DNA shown is the 45-base CDR3, in frame from base 1. These data come from a study of blood T cell repertoires in COVID-19 (dated by TCRdb to the early 2020s). Regarding the complete study: Collaborator samples came from the United States, Italy and Spain and covered acute and convalescent phases of COVID-19. HLA class I and class II types, where available, came from metadata supplied by the sample provider rather than from assay-based typing. The dataset comprised deeply sampled blood TCRbeta repertoires from subjects exposed to, actively infected with, or recovered from COVID-19. Samples came from the ongoing ImmuneRACE study (first 160 participants) plus 1,254 subjects from 6 global collaborators. The repertoires were released in a freely available public database meant as a resource for research on the immune response to SARS-CoV-2. Nearly every sample came with metadata listing a de-identified subject ID, COVID-19 status, age in years and sex. The material from the prospective study consisted of cDNA or gDNA derived from T cells, B-cell-depleted T cells, or PBMCs.

What the study reported, not specific to this receptor: How much clinical and demographic metadata was included differed by source and by participant, and the metadata was provided uncurated.

The immunoSEQ Assay, a bias-controlled multiplex PCR, was used to amplify TCRbeta CDR3 regions from genomic DNA. In the authors' own workflow: Nucleated cell counts per sample were estimated from amplification of reference gene primers within the assay. Sequence reads were collapsed and filtered to measure the absolute abundance of every unique TCRbeta CDR3 rearrangement. For each sample, productive Simpson clonality was calculated as the square root of Simpson's diversity index over productive rearrangements. TCRdb's version of the immuneACCESS table is confined to in-frame rearrangements and falls short of the full clone set. An unresolved V gene accounts for under half of the shortfall where checked; the remainder is of unknown origin. V, J and clone size are taken as reported in that table, and D and trimming were inferred from the DNA itself. Within this sample are 220,000 or so clones, with roughly 84% of them counted one time only. Together, the top ten hold roughly 3% of the sample.

The source material was peripheral blood. The sequence derives from a woman in her 30s who had recovered from COVID-19. The chain joins TRBV6-1 to TRBJ2-7; TRBD1 agrees with 8 junctional bases. The CDR3 in this case is CASSEQGTGFYEQYF. The bases read TGTGCCAGCAGTGAACAAGGGACAGGTTTCTACGAGCAGTACTTC.